This T cell receptor beta chain was recorded in a study of early T cells in non-severe SARS-CoV-2 infection. TCRdb ran MiXCR on the 5' RACE reads and lists one entry per CDR3 protein. The table includes 37,000 or so distinct CDR3 sequences, about 6.2% detected once. V was clipped by 6 bases and J by 5 bases; unmatched bases: 2. In germline, CDR1 is SGHAT, CDR2 FQNNGV. CDR3 size: 12 residues. A few counts support this clonotype. Material: whole blood. This clonotype was obtained from an adult who was a healthcare worker with PCR-confirmed SARS-CoV-2 infection or an uninfected control (not recorded which). The J gene is TRBJ2-5, the V gene TRBV11-2; 8 bases match TRBD1. The CDR3 DNA reads as TGTGCCAGCAGGGACAGGGCGGAGACCCAGTACTTC. This translates into CASRDRAETQYF.